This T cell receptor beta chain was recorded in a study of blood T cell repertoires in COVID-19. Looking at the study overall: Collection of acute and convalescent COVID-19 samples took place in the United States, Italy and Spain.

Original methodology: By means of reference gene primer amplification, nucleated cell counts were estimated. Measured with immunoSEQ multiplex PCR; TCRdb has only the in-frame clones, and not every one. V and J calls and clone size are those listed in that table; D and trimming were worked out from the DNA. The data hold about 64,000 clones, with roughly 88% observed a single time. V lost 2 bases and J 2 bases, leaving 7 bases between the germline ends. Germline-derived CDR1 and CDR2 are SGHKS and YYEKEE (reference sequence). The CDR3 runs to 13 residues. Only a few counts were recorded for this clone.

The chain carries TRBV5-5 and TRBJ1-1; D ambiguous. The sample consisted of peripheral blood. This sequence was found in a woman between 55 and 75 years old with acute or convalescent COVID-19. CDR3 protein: CASSFRGNTEAFF. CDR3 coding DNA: TGTGCCAGCAGCTTTCGAGGAAACACTGAAGCTTTCTTT.